Here is one TCR beta chain with its context. This sample is part of a study of OX40 agonist ivuxolimab in advanced cancers. Study details: As their treatment, patients were administered ivuxolimab, an agonistic anti-OX40 (CD134) antibody. Three patients, one with hepatocellular carcinoma and two with cutaneous melanoma, achieved partial responses.

Libraries were prepared by immunoSEQ multiplex PCR; TCRdb keeps only in-frame clonotypes and omits some of them. The sample includes more than 55,000 clones, around nine tenths of them seen just once. The TCR sequence derives from an adult with an advanced solid tumor such as melanoma, head and neck, liver or kidney cancer. The sequencing used CD4+ or CD8+ T cells sorted from blood, collected in a trial of the OX40 agonist ivuxolimab.

The DNA for the CDR3 is TGTGCCAGCAGCTTGGGGACAGGGAGTTTGGGCGAGCAGTACTTC. Translated: CASSLGTGSLGEQYF. The chain uses TRBV5-8 and TRBJ2-7, with 8 bases lining up with TRBD1. V lost 0 bases and J lost 6; bases outside the gene matches: 8. In germline, CDR1 is SGHTS, CDR2 YDEGEE. The CDR3 runs to 15 residues.